The next 25 T cell receptor beta chains were all read from a single sample in a study of CD8 T cells in Susac syndrome. cDNA came from around 0.5 to 1 ug RNA primed by random hexamers. Each CDR3 protein gets one entry after TCRdb re-called the immunoSEQ multiplex PCR reads with MiXCR. The table records over 300,000 distinct CDR3 sequences, about 92% of them present only once. Sequencing was performed on CD4+ T cells from PBMCs. The receptors were gathered from a human donor with multiple sclerosis.

Only one count was recorded for this clonotype. V usage is TRBV20-1 and J usage is TRBJ2-2, with 7 bases fitting TRBD2. CDR1 is DFQATT and CDR2 is SNEGSKA in the germline V gene (reference sequence). The CDR3 spans 13 residues. V shed 6 bases and J 6 bases; nucleotides not matched to a gene: 7. CDR3 in DNA: TGCAGTGCCAAATTCACTAGCGCCGGGGAGCTGTTTTTT. This encodes CSAKFTSAGELFF.

The chain uses TRBV29-1 and TRBJ2-1; the match to TRBD1 covers 7 bases. CDR1 SQVTM and CDR2 ANQGSEA come from the germline V gene. The CDR3 sequence is 12 residues long. With V trimmed by 7 bases and J by 8 bases, 8 bases remained unmatched. The CDR3 protein is CSANRDSDEQFF. The CDR3 region has the DNA TGCAGCGCCAACCGGGACAGTGATGAGCAGTTCTTC.

The gene calls are TRBV7-9 and TRBJ2-5; D might be TRBD2 (5 bases). The DNA end favors TRBJ2-1, so the J call may be wrong. From germline, CDR1 is SEHNR and CDR2 FQNEAQ (reference sequence). This CDR3 comprises 13 residues. The DNA of the CDR3 is TGTGCCAGCAGCTCGGGATCTAACCCATTCCAGTTCTTC. Translation: CASSSGSNPFQFF.

This chain joins TRBV19 and TRBJ1-2; 8 positions match TRBD1. The CDR3 totals 15 residues. Looked up from germline, CDR1 is LNHDA and CDR2 is SQIVND (reference sequence). V shed 6 bases, J shed 2 bases, and the junction held 8 bases outside the gene matches. The CDR3 spells CASRDRAVGNYGYTF. The DNA of the CDR3 is TGTGCCAGTAGGGACAGGGCGGTCGGGAACTATGGCTACACCTTC.

This clonotype has just one count. The chain recombines TRBV10-3 with TRBJ2-7; 8 positions agree with TRBD1. V trimming: 0 bases; J trimming: 5 bases; junction bases outside the gene matches: 6. The CDR3 covers 15 residues. Germline values: CDR1 ENHRY, CDR2 SYGVKD. The CDR3 bases are TGTGCCATCAGTGAGTCATTACAGGGGGGTAACGAGCAGTACTTC. Residues: CAISESLQGGNEQYF.

V usage is TRBV9 and J usage is TRBJ2-2; D remains ambiguous. V lost 3 bases and J 6 bases, leaving 12 bases between the germline ends. This CDR3 spans 14 amino acids. CDR1 and CDR2 (germline): SGDLS, YYNGEE. Here the CDR3 DNA reads TGTGCCAGCAGCGCCCCATTTAGAGCCGGGGAGCTGTTTTTT. This encodes CASSAPFRAGELFF. The full variable domain, in which reference TRBV9 and TRBJ2-2 provide the parts outside the CDR3, is DSGVTQTPKHLITATGQRVTLRCSPRSGDLSVYWYQQSLDQGLQFLIQYYNGEERAKGNILERFSAQQFPDLHSELNLSSLELGDSALYFCASSAPFRAGELFFGEGSRLTVL.

The chain recombines TRBV29-1 with TRBJ2-1, with 10 bases identical to TRBD2. Germline V gives CDR1 SQVTM, CDR2 ANQGSEA. The CDR3 contains 13 residues. V was clipped by 8 bases and J by 7 bases; unmatched bases: 8. The CDR3 DNA reads as TGCAGCTCCAAGCGGGAGGGCCAAAATGAGCAGTTCTTC. Its translation is CSSKREGQNEQFF.

V and J are TRBV4-3 and TRBJ2-1; TRBD2 aligns across 13 bases. V shed 4 bases and J 7 bases; nucleotides not matched to a gene: 13. Germline CDR1 and CDR2: LGHNA and YSLEER. The CDR3 is made up of 18 amino acids. CDR3 bases: TGCGCCAGCAGCCCCCGCGGGCTTACTAGCGGGAGGGGAAATGAGCAGTTCTTC. It translates to CASSPRGLTSGRGNEQFF.

This sequence joins TRBV7-6 and TRBJ1-3; perhaps TRBD1 as D (5 bases). The V end lost 4 bases, the J end lost 1 base, and 11 bases lay between the germline ends. Germline values: CDR1 SGHVS, CDR2 FNYEAQ. The CDR3 runs to 15 residues. In DNA form, the CDR3 reads TGTGCCAGCAGCTCGAGAGACAGATCTGGAAACACCATATATTTT. Translation gives CASSSRDRSGNTIYF.

The chain joins TRBV25-1 to TRBJ2-2; D may correspond to TRBD1 or TRBD2 (5 bases each). CDR3 length: 15 residues. Deletions cut 10 bases from V and 4 bases from J, with 19 bases between. Germline values: CDR1 MGHDK, CDR2 SYGVNS. CDR3: CATESRGTGTGELFF. The DNA for the CDR3 is TGTGCCACCGAATCGAGGGGAACGGGCACCGGGGAGCTGTTTTTT.

The chain employs TRBV4-1 and TRBJ1-5; D is possibly TRBD1 (6 bases). CDR3 size: 17 residues. CDR1 is MGHRA, CDR2 YSYEKL, per germline. V lost 0 bases and J 1 base, leaving 13 bases between the germline ends. CDR3: CASSQDAVGGSNQPQHF. In nucleotides, the CDR3 is TGCGCCAGCAGCCAAGATGCGGTAGGGGGGAGCAATCAGCCCCAGCATTTT.

This chain joins TRBV12-3 or TRBV12-4 and TRBJ2-5; either TRBD1 or TRBD2 may supply D (5 bases each). V was clipped by 2 bases and J by 9 bases, with 13 bases between them. The CDR3 loop spans 13 amino acids. CDR3 DNA: TGTGCCAGCAGTTTAAGAGGGGCGAGGGCCCAGTACTTC. Translation: CASSLRGARAQYF.

The rearrangement joins TRBV5-1 to TRBJ2-5; the D gene is possibly TRBD2 (6 bases). Germline V lookup: CDR1 SGHRS, CDR2 YFSETQ. The CDR3 has 13 residues. V gave up 2 bases and J gave up 4 bases, with 9 bases separating them. Here the CDR3 reads CASSLSAGETQYF. CDR3 DNA: TGCGCCAGCAGCTTATCAGCGGGAGAGACCCAGTACTTC.

CDR3 loop: CASSNRLAGTLYF. CDR3 nucleotides: TGTGCCAGCAGTAACCGACTAGCGGGGACTTTGTACTTC. This chain links TRBV2 with TRBJ2-5; 11 bases match TRBD2. J was trimmed by 13 bases and V by 5 bases; bases with no gene match: 9. The CDR3 has 13 amino acids. Germline lookup yields CDR1 SNHLY and CDR2 FYNNEI.

The chain uses TRBV30 and TRBJ1-2; D might be TRBD1 (5 bases). V gave up 2 bases and J gave up 8 bases, with 15 bases separating them. There are 13 residues in the CDR3. CDR1 and CDR2 (germline): GTSNPN, SVGIG (reference sequence). CDR3 sequence: CAWSWGQGVGYTF. CDR3 bases: TGTGCCTGGAGTTGGGGTCAGGGAGTCGGCTACACCTTC. The full variable domain, with the rest looked up from reference TRBV30 and TRBJ1-2, is SQTIHQWPATLVQPVGSPLSLECTVEGTSNPNLYWYRQAAGRGLQLLFYSVGIGQISSEVPQNLSASRPQDRQFILSSKKLLLSDSGFYLCAWSWGQGVGYTFGSGTRLTVV.

The chain joins TRBV12-3 or TRBV12-4 to TRBJ1-3, with 7 bases lining up with TRBD1. The ends lost 4 bases at V and 4 bases at J; junction bases unmatched: 4. CDR3 length: 14 amino acids. In nucleotides, the CDR3 is TGTGCCAGCAGTTCCGGGACAGAAGGAAACACCATATATTTT. Translating gives CASSSGTEGNTIYF.

V usage is TRBV12-3 or TRBV12-4 and J usage is TRBJ1-5; 9 bases map to TRBD1. The V gene end was trimmed by 3 bases and the J gene end by 5 bases; junction bases not matched to a gene: 2. The CDR3 totals 14 residues. As DNA, the CDR3 is TGTGCCAGCAGTTTCGGGACAGGGTATCAGCCCCAGCATTTT. Translated, it gives CASSFGTGYQPQHF.

This clonotype was found once. The chain couples TRBV7-2 to TRBJ1-6, with D perhaps matching TRBD1 (6 bases). Germline V CDR1 and CDR2: SGHTA, FQGNSA. Between the trimmed V and J ends, which lost 3 bases and 0 bases, there was a span of 12 bases. The CDR3 loop spans 17 amino acids. CDR3 sequence reads: CASSFFPRGSYNSPLHF. In nucleotides, the CDR3 is TGTGCCAGCAGCTTTTTCCCCAGGGGCTCCTATAATTCACCCCTCCACTTT.

V usage is TRBV19 and J usage is TRBJ1-5; D gene ambiguous. The germline V gene has CDR1 LNHDA and CDR2 SQIVND (reference sequence). V lost 3 bases and J 1 base, leaving 13 bases between the germline ends. This CDR3 spans 16 amino acids. The DNA for the CDR3 is TGTGCCAGTAGTATGCCGGCGGGGAGAAGCAATCAGCCCCAGCATTTT. Protein sequence: CASSMPAGRSNQPQHF.

This clonotype was counted once. The chain uses TRBV19 and TRBJ1-1; a possible D gene is TRBD1 (6 bases). CDR1 LNHDA and CDR2 SQIVND come from the germline V gene (reference sequence). Trimming pared 3 bases from V and 1 base from J, leaving 21 bases between. This CDR3 has 18 residues. In DNA form, the CDR3 reads TGTGCCAGTAGTATCCACTACAGGGTACCCCGCGGGAACACTGAAGCTTTCTTT. Translation gives CASSIHYRVPRGNTEAFF.

This clonotype has more than one count but fewer than ten. The chain recombines TRBV19 with TRBJ1-2; 8 positions match TRBD1. J was trimmed by 8 bases and V by 6 bases; bases with no gene match: 8. The V gene's germline CDR1 is LNHDA and CDR2 SQIVND (reference sequence). The CDR3 totals 13 residues. CDR3 bases: TGTGCCAGTAGCTCGCAGGGGGCCCGGGGCTACACCTTC. This translates into CASSSQGARGYTF.

The chain carries TRBV7-9 and TRBJ2-1; possible D gene TRBD2, 5 bases. V lost 2 bases and J lost 12, with 14 bases in between. Germline values: CDR1 SEHNR, CDR2 FQNEAQ (reference sequence). The CDR3 sequence is 13 residues long. DNA of the CDR3: TGTGCCAGCAGCTTACCCCCGAGGGATGGGCAGTTCTTC. Protein product: CASSLPPRDGQFF.

This sequence joins TRBV18 and TRBJ2-5; D may be TRBD2 (6 bases). Germline V gene data show CDR1 as KGHSH and CDR2 as LQKENI. The CDR3 extends over 13 amino acids. V lost 5 bases and J 2 bases, leaving 9 bases between the germline ends. For the CDR3, the DNA is TGTGCCAGCTCAGCGGGGTTACAAGAGACCCAGTACTTC. The encoded protein is CASSAGLQETQYF. Using reference TRBV18 and TRBJ2-5 for the parts outside the CDR3, the full variable domain is NAGVMQNPRHLVRRRGQEARLRCSPMKGHSHVYWYRQLPEEGLKFMVYLQKENIIDESGMPKERFSAEFPKEGPSILRIQQVVRGDSAAYFCASSAGLQETQYFGPGTRLLVL.

V gene TRBV11-1 combines with J gene TRBJ2-3; a weak D match, TRBD1 (6 bases). Germline V gene lookup returns CDR1 SGHAT and CDR2 FQDESV (reference sequence). Trimming shortened V by 1 base and J by 2 bases, and 25 bases separated the two germline ends. This CDR3 spans 20 amino acids. Here the CDR3 DNA reads TGTGCCAGCAGCTTAGGTCCTCGGAACAGGGCCGGCTTCGACACAGATACGCAGTATTTT. It is translated as CASSLGPRNRAGFDTDTQYF.

The chain joins TRBV4-1 to TRBJ2-3, with TRBD2 matching 15 bases. The germline CDR1 and CDR2 sequences are MGHRA and YSYEKL. Trimming took 4 bases from V and 6 from J; bases not matched to a gene: 5. The CDR3 contains 16 residues. The CDR3 DNA reads TGCGCCAGCAGCCCGGGACTAGCGGGAGGATTTGATACGCAGTATTTT. This gives the protein CASSPGLAGGFDTQYF.